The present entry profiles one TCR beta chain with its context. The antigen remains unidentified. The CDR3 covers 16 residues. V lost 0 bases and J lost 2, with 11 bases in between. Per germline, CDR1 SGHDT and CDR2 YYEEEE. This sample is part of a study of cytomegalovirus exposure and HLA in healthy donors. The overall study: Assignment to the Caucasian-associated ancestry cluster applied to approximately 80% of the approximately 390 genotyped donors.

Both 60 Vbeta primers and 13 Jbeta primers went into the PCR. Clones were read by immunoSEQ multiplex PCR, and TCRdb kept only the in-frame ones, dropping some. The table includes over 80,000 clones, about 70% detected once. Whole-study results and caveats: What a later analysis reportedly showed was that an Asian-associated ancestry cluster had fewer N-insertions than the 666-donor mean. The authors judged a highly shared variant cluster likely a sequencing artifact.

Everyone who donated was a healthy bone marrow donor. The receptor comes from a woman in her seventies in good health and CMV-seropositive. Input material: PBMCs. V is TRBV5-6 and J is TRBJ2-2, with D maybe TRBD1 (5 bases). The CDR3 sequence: CASSLANRYNTGELFF. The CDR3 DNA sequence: TGTGCCAGCAGCTTGGCGAACAGGTATAACACCGGGGAGCTGTTTTTT.